This T cell receptor (beta chain) was captured in a study of T cells in Graves' hyperthyroidism and ophthalmopathy. Study results and caveats: Appearing also in blood were most of the thyroid clonotypes expanded above 0.001.

This CDR3 is 14 amino acids long. The ends were cut back, 1 base at V and 4 bases at J, with 10 bases in the middle. Looked up from germline, CDR1 is DFQATT and CDR2 is SNEGSKA (reference sequence). Note on this clonotype: Its antigen is undetermined.

Amplified regions were TCR beta CDR3 sequences from RNA transcripts. The TCR CDR3 was amplified in a first-round RT-PCR using the HTBI primer set. TCRdb reanalysed the multiplex PCR reads using MiXCR and keeps one entry per CDR3 protein. The table records 600,000 to 700,000 distinct CDR3 sequences, 45% of them present only once. The sequencing input was peripheral blood or thyroid tissue (not recorded which). The sequence was obtained from an adult man with Graves' disease, either hyperthyroidism or ophthalmopathy (not recorded which). The V gene is TRBV20-1, the J gene TRBJ1-4; D is possibly TRBD1 (5 bases). In DNA form, the CDR3 reads TGCAGTGCTAGAGTGGGGGGGAGTAATGAAAAACTGTTTTTT. Protein: CSARVGGSNEKLFF.